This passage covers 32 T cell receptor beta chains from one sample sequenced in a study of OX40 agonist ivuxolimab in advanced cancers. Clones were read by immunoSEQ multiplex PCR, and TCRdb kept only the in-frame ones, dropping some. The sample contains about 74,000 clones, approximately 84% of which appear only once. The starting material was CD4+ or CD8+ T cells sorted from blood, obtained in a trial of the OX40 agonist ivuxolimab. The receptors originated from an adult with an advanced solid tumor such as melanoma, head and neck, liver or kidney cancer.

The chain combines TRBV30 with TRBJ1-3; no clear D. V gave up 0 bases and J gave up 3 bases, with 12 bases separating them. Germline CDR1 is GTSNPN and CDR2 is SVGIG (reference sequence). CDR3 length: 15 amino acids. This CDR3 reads CAWSVPRWSGNTIYF. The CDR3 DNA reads TGTGCCTGGAGTGTACCCAGATGGAGTGGAAACACCATATATTTT.

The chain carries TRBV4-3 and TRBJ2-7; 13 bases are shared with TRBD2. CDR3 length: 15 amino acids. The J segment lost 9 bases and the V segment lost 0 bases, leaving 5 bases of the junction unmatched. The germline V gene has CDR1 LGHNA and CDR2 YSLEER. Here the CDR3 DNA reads TGCGCCAGCAGCCAAGAAACTAGCGGGAGGGTAGCGCAGTACTTC. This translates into CASSQETSGRVAQYF.

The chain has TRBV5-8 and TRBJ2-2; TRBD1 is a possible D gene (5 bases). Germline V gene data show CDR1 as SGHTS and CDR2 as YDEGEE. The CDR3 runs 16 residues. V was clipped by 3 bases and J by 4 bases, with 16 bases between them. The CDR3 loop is CASSWTPGYLTGELFF. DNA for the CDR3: TGTGCCAGCAGCTGGACCCCAGGGTACCTCACCGGGGAGCTGTTTTTT.

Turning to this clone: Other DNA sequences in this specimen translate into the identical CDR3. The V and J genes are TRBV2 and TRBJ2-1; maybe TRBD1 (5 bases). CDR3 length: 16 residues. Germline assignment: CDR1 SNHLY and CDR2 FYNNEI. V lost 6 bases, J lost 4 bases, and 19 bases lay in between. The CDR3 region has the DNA TGTGCCAGCAGGGGGCGAGAAGTCAACTCTTACAATGAGCAGTTCTTC. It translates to CASRGREVNSYNEQFF.

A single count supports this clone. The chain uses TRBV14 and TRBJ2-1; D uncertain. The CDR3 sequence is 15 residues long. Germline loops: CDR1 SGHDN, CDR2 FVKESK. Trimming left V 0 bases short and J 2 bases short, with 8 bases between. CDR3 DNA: TGTGCCAGCAGCCAAGATTCGCAGACCTACAATGAGCAGTTCTTC. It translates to CASSQDSQTYNEQFF.

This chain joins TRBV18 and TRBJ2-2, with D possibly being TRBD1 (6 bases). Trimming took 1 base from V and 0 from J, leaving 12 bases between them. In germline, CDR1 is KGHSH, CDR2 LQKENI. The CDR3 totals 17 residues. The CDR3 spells CASSPRGQGTNTGELFF. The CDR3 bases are TGTGCCAGCTCACCACGGGGGCAGGGGACGAACACCGGGGAGCTGTTTTTT.

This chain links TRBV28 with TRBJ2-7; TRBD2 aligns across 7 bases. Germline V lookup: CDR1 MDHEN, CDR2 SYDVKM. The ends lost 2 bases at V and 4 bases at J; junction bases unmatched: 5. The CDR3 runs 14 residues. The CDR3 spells CASSLGGGGYEQYF. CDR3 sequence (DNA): TGTGCCAGCAGTTTAGGTGGGGGGGGATACGAGCAGTACTTC.

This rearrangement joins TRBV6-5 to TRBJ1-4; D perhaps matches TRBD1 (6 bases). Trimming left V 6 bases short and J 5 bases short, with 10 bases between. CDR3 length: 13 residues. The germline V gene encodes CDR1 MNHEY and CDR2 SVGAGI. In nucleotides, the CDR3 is TGTGCCAGCAGACAGGGAGTGAATGAAAAACTGTTTTTT. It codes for CASRQGVNEKLFF.

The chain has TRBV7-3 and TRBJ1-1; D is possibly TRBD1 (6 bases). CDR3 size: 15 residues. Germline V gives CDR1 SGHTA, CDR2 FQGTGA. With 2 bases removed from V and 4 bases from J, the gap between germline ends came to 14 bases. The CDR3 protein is CASSLQGTVGTEAFF. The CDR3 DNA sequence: TGTGCCAGCAGCTTACAGGGGACGGTGGGCACTGAAGCTTTCTTT.

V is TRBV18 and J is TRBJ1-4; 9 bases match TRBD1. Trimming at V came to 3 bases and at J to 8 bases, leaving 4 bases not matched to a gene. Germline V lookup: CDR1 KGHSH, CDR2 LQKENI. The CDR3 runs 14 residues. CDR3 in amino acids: CASSPGQGFEKLFF. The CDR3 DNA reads TGTGCCAGCTCACCGGGACAGGGTTTCGAAAAACTGTTTTTT.

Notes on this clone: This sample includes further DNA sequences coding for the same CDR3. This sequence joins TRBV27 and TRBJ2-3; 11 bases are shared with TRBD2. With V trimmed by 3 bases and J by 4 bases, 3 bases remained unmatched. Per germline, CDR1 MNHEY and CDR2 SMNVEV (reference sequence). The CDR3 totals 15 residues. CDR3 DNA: TGTGCCAGCAGTTTCCTAGCGGGAGGTGCAGATACGCAGTATTTT. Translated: CASSFLAGGADTQYF.

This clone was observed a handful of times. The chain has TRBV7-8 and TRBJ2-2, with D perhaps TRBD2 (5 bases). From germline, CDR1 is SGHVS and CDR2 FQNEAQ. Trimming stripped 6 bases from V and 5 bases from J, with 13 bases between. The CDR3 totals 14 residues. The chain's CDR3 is CASSWGRGTGELFF. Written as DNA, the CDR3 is TGTGCCAGCAGTTGGGGTCGAGGGACCGGGGAGCTGTTTTTT. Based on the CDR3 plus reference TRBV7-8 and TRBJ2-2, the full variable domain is GAGVSQSPRYKVAKRGQDVALRCDPISGHVSLFWYQQALGQGPEFLTYFQNEAQLDKSGLPSDRFFAERPEGSVSTLKIQRTQQEDSAVYLCASSWGRGTGELFFGEGSRLTVL.

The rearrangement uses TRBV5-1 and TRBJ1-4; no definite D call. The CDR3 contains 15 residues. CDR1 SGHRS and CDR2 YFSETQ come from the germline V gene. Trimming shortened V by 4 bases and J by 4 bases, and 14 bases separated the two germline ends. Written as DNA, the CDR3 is TGCGCCAGCAGCGAACAACCCCGGGGTAATGAAAAACTGTTTTTT. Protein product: CASSEQPRGNEKLFF.

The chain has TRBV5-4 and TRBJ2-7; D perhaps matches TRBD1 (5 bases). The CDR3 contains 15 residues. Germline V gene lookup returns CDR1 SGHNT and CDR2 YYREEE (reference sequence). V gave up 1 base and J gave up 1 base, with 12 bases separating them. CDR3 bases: TGTGCCAGCAGCTTGTCAACAGGAAGTTCCTACGAGCAGTACTTC. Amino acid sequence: CASSLSTGSSYEQYF.

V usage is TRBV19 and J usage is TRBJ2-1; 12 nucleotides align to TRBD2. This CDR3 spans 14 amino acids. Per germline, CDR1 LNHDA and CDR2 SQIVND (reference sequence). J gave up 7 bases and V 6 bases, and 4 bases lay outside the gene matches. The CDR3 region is CASRKTSGSNEQFF. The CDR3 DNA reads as TGTGCCAGTAGGAAGACTAGCGGGAGTAATGAGCAGTTCTTC.

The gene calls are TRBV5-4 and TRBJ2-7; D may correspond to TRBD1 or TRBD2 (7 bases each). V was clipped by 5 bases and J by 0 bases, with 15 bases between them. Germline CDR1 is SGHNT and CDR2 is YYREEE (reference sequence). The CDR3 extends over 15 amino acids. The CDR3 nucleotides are TGTGCCAGCAGGGGCGCGGGGGACAGCTCCTACGAGCAGTACTTC. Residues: CASRGAGDSSYEQYF.

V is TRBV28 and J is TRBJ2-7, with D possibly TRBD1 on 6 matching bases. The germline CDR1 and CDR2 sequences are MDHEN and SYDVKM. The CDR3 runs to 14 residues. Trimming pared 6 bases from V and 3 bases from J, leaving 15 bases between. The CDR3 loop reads CASRATGHNYEQYF. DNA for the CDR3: TGTGCCAGCAGGGCCACGGGACACAACTACGAGCAGTACTTC.

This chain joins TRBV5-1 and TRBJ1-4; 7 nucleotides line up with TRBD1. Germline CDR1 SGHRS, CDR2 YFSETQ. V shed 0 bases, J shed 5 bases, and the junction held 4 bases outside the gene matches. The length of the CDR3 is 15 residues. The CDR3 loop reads CASSLGQGQNEKLFF. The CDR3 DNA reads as TGCGCCAGCAGCTTGGGACAGGGTCAGAATGAAAAACTGTTTTTT. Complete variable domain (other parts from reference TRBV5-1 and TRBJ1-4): KAGVTQTPRYLIKTRGQQVTLSCSPISGHRSVSWYQQTPGQGLQFLFEYFSETQRNKGNFPGRFSGRQFSNSRSEMNVSTLELGDSALYLCASSLGQGQNEKLFFGSGTQLSVL.

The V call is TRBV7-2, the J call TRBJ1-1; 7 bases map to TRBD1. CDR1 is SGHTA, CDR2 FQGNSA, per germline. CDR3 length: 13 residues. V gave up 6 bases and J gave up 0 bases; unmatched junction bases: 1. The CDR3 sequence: CASRTGLNTEAFF. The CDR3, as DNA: TGTGCCAGCAGGACAGGGCTGAACACTGAAGCTTTCTTT.

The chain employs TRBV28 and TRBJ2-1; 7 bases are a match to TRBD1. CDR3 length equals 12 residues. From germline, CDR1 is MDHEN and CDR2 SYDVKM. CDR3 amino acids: CASGTAFNEQFF. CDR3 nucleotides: TGTGCTTCCGGGACAGCCTTCAATGAGCAGTTCTTC.

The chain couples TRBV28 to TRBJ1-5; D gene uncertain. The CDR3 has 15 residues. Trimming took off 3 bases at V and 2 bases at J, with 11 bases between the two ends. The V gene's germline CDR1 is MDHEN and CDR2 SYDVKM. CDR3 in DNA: TGTGCCAGCAGTTTGGGAGTAGAGGGCAATCAGCCCCAGCATTTT. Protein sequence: CASSLGVEGNQPQHF.

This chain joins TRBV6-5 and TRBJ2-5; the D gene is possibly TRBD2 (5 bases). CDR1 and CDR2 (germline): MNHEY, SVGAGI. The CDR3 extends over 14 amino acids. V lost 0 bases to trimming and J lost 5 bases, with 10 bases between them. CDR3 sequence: CASSYSRGWETQYF. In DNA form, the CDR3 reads TGTGCCAGCAGTTACTCTCGGGGTTGGGAGACCCAGTACTTC.

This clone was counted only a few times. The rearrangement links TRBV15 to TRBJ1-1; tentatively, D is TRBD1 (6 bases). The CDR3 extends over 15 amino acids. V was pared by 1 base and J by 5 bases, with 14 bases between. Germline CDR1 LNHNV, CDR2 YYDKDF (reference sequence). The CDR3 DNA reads TGTGCCACCAGCAGAGTCCGGGGGGCGAAGACTGAAGCTTTCTTT. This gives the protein CATSRVRGAKTEAFF. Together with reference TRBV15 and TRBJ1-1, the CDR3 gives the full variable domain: DAMVIQNPRYQVTQFGKPVTLSCSQTLNHNVMYWYQQKSSQAPKLLFHYYDKDFNNEADTPDNFQSRRPNTSFCFLDIRSPGLGDTAMYLCATSRVRGAKTEAFFGQGTRLTVV.

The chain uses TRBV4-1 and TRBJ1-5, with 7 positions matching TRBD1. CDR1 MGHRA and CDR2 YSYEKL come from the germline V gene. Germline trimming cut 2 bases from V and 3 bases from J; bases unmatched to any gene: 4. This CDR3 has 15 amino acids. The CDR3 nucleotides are TGCGCCAGCAGCCAATCGGGACAGTTCAATCAGCCCCAGCATTTT. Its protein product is CASSQSGQFNQPQHF.

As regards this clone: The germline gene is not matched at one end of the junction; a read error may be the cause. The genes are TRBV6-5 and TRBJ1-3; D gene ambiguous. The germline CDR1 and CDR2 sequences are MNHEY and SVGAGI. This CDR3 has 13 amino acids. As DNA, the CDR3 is TGTGCCAGCAGTGAATATCGTGGAGACACCATATATTTT. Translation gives CASSEYRGDTIYF.

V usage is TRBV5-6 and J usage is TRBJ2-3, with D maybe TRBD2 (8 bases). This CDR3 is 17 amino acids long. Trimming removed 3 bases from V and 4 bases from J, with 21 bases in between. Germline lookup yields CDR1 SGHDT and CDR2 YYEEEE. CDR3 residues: CASSWGTVSGRSDTQYF. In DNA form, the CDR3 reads TGTGCCAGCAGCTGGGGGACAGTAAGCGGGAGATCAGATACGCAGTATTTT.

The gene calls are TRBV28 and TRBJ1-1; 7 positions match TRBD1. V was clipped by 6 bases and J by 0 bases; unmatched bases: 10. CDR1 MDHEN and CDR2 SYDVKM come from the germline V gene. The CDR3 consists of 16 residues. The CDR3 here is CASRLRQGGMNTEAFF. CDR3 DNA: TGTGCCAGCAGATTAAGGCAGGGGGGCATGAACACTGAAGCTTTCTTT.

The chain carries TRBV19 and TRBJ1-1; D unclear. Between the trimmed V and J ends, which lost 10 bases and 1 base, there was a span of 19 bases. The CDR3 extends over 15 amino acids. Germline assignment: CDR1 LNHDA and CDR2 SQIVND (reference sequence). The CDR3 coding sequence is TGTGCCACCTCCGGGAAATGGACGGCGAACACTGAAGCTTTCTTT. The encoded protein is CATSGKWTANTEAFF. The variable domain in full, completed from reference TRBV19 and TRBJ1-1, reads DGGITQSPKYLFRKEGQNVTLSCEQNLNHDAMYWYRQDPGQGLRLIYYSQIVNDFQKGDIAEGYSVSREKKESFPLTVTSAQKNPTAFYLCATSGKWTANTEAFFGQGTRLTVV.

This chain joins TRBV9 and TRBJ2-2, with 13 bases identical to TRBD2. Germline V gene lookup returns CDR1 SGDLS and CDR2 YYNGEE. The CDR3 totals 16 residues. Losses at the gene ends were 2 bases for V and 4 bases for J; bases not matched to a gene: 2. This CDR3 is CASSVTSGGPTGELFF. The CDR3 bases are TGTGCCAGCAGCGTGACTAGCGGGGGGCCCACCGGGGAGCTGTTTTTT.

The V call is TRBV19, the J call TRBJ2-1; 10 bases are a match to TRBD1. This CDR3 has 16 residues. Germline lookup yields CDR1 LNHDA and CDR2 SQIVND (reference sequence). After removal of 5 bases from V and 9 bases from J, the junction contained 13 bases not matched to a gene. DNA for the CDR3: TGTGCCAGTAGTGTCCCCCGGACAGGGGGTCATGGTGAGCAGTTCTTC. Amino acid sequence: CASSVPRTGGHGEQFF. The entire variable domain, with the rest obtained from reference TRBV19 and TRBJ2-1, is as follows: DGGITQSPKYLFRKEGQNVTLSCEQNLNHDAMYWYRQDPGQGLRLIYYSQIVNDFQKGDIAEGYSVSREKKESFPLTVTSAQKNPTAFYLCASSVPRTGGHGEQFFGPGTRLTVL.

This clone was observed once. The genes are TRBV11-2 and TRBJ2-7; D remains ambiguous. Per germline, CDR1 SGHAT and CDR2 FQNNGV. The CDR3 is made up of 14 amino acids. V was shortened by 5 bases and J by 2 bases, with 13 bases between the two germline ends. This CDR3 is CASSHLLEPYEQYF. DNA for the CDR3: TGTGCCAGCAGCCACCTACTCGAACCCTACGAGCAGTACTTC. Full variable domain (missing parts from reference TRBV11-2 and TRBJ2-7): EAGVAQSPRYKIIEKRQSVAFWCNPISGHATLYWYQQILGQGPKLLIQFQNNGVVDDSQLPKDRFSAERLKGVDSTLKIQPAKLEDSAVYLCASSHLLEPYEQYFGPGTRLTVT.

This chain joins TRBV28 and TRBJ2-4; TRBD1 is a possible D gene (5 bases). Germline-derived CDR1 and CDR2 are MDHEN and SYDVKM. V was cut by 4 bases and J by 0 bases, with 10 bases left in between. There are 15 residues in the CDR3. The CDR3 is CASSWGQLAKNIQYF. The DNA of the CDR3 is TGTGCCAGCAGTTGGGGCCAACTAGCCAAAAACATTCAGTACTTC.